This T cell receptor (beta chain) was identified in a study of beta chain features in type 1 diabetes. About this clone: What it recognizes is unknown.

V gave up 8 bases and J gave up 7 bases; unmatched junction bases: 7. The CDR3 loop spans 12 amino acids. Germline V lookup: CDR1 MDHEN, CDR2 SYDVKM. Expressed TCRB transcripts were sequenced because the isolated RNA had all been reverse transcribed beforehand. The data were produced by immunoSEQ multiplex PCR, yet TCRdb's version contains in-frame clones alone and is incomplete. The data hold more than 250,000 clones, with approximately 20% observed a single time. Study-wide findings and caveats: Shortening that was moderate but significant affected the TCRB CDR3s of Type 1 diabetes patients in all four CD4+ subsets.

The V call is TRBV28, the J call TRBJ1-1; TRBD1 matches at 7 bases. The specimen sequenced was naive CD4+ T cells from blood. The clonotype was recovered from a woman in her 40s with type 1 diabetes. CDR3 nucleotides: TGTGCCAGCTTGGGGCAGGGGGGTGAAGCTTTCTTT. Protein sequence: CASLGQGGEAFF.